A selection of T cell receptor beta chains follows, all from one sample in a study of OX40 agonist ivuxolimab in advanced cancers. TCRdb's table, derived via immunoSEQ multiplex PCR, lists solely in-frame clones and lacks some. The table has approximately 59,000 clones, over 75% seen once. The material was CD4+ or CD8+ T cells sorted from blood, obtained in a trial of the OX40 agonist ivuxolimab. The origin of the receptors is an adult with an advanced solid tumor such as melanoma, head and neck, liver or kidney cancer. The CDR3 runs from the conserved cysteine through the conserved F or W. The D gene is left open where the match is weak. Size is omitted from some rows. Given values are once, few, many or a class for expanded clones.

clone_size	j_call	v_call	d_call	cdr3_aa	cdr3_nt
NA	TRBJ2-7	TRBV4-2	NA	CASSQVGDAYEQYF	TGTGCCAGCAGCCAAGTAGGGGACGCCTACGAGCAGTACTTC
NA	TRBJ2-7	TRBV10-2	TRBD1	CATQGAGEQYF	TGCGCCACCCAGGGGGCAGGAGAGCAGTACTTC
once	TRBJ1-1	TRBV7-2	TRBD1	CASRASQGALPSTEAFF	TGTGCCAGCAGGGCTTCACAGGGGGCGCTTCCCTCCACTGAAGCTTTCTTT
NA	TRBJ2-3	TRBV6-1	NA	CASSEGVASDTQYF	TGTGCCAGCAGTGAAGGGGTAGCCTCAGATACGCAGTATTTT
once	TRBJ2-1	TRBV11-3	NA	CASSLDTGLTYNEQFF	TGTGCCAGCAGCTTAGATACGGGACTTACCTACAATGAGCAGTTCTTC
NA	TRBJ1-2	TRBV19	NA	CASSIGGTGNYGYTF	TGTGCCAGTAGTATAGGCGGCACAGGCAACTATGGCTACACCTTC
NA	TRBJ2-3	TRBV6-5	NA	CASSYWQGRGDTQYF	TGTGCCAGCAGTTACTGGCAGGGTAGAGGAGATACGCAGTATTTT
NA	TRBJ1-1	TRBV19	NA	CASSIPGKLNTEAFF	TGTGCCAGTAGTATTCCCGGGAAGCTGAACACTGAAGCTTTCTTT
NA	TRBJ2-4	TRBV7-8	TRBD2	CASSSRGTSEVSAKNIQYF	TGTGCCAGCAGCTCGCGAGGGACTAGCGAGGTTTCGGCCAAAAACATTCAGTACTTC
few	TRBJ1-1	TRBV5-1	NA	CASRGNRDTEAFF	TGCGCCAGCAGGGGAAACCGGGACACTGAAGCTTTCTTT
NA	TRBJ1-4	TRBV4-2	TRBD1	CASSQPTGSGNEKLFF	TGTGCCAGCAGCCAACCGACAGGGTCAGGTAATGAAAAACTGTTTTTT
NA	TRBJ1-2	TRBV7-6	NA	CASSLVAGGDGYTF	TGTGCCAGCAGCTTAGTTGCGGGGGGCGATGGCTACACCTTC
NA	TRBJ1-4	TRBV28	TRBD1	CASSFREQGGGEKLFF	TGTGCCAGCAGTTTCAGAGAGCAGGGGGGAGGTGAAAAACTGTTTTTT
NA	TRBJ2-3	TRBV28	NA	CASSLGPGTSTDTQYF	TGTGCCAGCAGTTTAGGTCCGGGGACTAGCACAGATACGCAGTATTTT
NA	TRBJ2-7	TRBV2	NA	CASRRYRDTSYEQYF	TGTGCCAGCAGACGTTACCGGGACACCTCCTACGAGCAGTACTTC
NA	TRBJ1-1	TRBV7-8	TRBD1	CASSLARDSEAFF	TGTGCCAGCAGCTTAGCGCGGGACAGCGAAGCTTTCTTT
NA	TRBJ2-2	TRBV7-9	TRBD2	CASSLSSGGTGELFF	TGTGCCAGCAGCTTATCTAGCGGAGGTACCGGGGAGCTGTTTTTT
NA	TRBJ2-2	TRBV5-4	TRBD1	CASSPGTGADTGELFF	TGTGCCAGCAGCCCCGGGACAGGAGCCGACACCGGGGAGCTGTTTTTT
NA	TRBJ2-3	TRBV5-1	NA	CASSSGLSTDTQYF	TGCGCCAGCAGCTCCGGACTAAGCACAGATACGCAGTATTTT
NA	TRBJ1-5	TRBV6-5	TRBD1	CASSSSGGSQPQHF	TGTGCCAGCAGTTCTTCAGGGGGCAGCCAGCCCCAGCATTTT
NA	TRBJ2-7	TRBV5-1	TRBD1	CASSLAGTGAYEQYF	TGCGCCAGCAGCTTGGCCGGGACAGGGGCCTACGAGCAGTACTTC
NA	TRBJ2-3	TRBV12-2	NA	CASRSRGAGGLGGTDTQYF	TGTGCAAGTCGCTCCAGGGGAGCGGGGGGGCTAGGCGGCACAGATACGCAGTATTTT
NA	TRBJ1-5	TRBV6-4	NA	CASSEMPGADQPQHF	TGTGCCAGCAGTGAGATGCCAGGGGCGGATCAGCCCCAGCATTTT
NA	TRBJ1-2	TRBV19	NA	CASSTSQQGNYGYTF	TGTGCCAGTAGTACCTCCCAACAGGGAAACTATGGCTACACCTTC
few	TRBJ1-6	TRBV6-5	NA	CASSYSAYNSPLHF	TGTGCCAGCAGTTACTCGGCGTATAATTCACCCCTCCACTTT
NA	TRBJ2-3	TRBV2	TRBD2	CASSLERDYTDTQYF	TGTGCCAGCAGTTTAGAACGGGACTATACAGATACGCAGTATTTT
NA	TRBJ2-3	TRBV2	NA	CASSENALNGVDTQYF	TGTGCCAGCAGTGAAAACGCGTTGAATGGGGTGGATACGCAGTATTTT
NA	TRBJ1-1	TRBV5-1	NA	CATRRTDITTDTEAFF	TGCGCCACCCGCAGGACAGATATAACCACGGACACTGAAGCTTTCTTT